This passage covers 23 T cell receptor beta chains from one sample sequenced in a study of T cell responses to AZD1222 COVID-19 vaccine. This table comes from immunoSEQ multiplex PCR, and its TCRdb copy is limited to in-frame clones, with some not included. The sample carries 150,000 to 200,000 clones, approximately 90% recorded once. The sequenced sample was peripheral blood, obtained on day 0 of AZD1222 vaccination. The receptor source for this set is an adult in good health.

J is TRBJ2-7 and V is TRBV19; no reliable D call. The CDR3 contains 11 residues. Germline V lookup: CDR1 LNHDA, CDR2 SQIVND (reference sequence). Deletions cut 4 bases from V and 6 bases from J, with 7 bases between. CDR3 sequence (DNA): TGTGCCAGTAGTAGGTGGGGCGAGCAGTACTTC. It yields the protein CASSRWGEQYF.

The V and J genes are TRBV5-5 and TRBJ1-6; TRBD1 aligns across 9 bases. Germline V CDR1 and CDR2: SGHKS, YYEKEE (reference sequence). J gave up 6 bases and V 2 bases, and 9 bases lay outside the gene matches. CDR3 length: 17 residues. Here the CDR3 reads CASSFSAQGAGNSPLHF. CDR3 nucleotide sequence: TGTGCCAGCAGCTTTAGTGCACAGGGGGCTGGTAATTCACCCCTCCACTTT.

The V call is TRBV6-5, the J call TRBJ1-4; 8 bases agree with TRBD1. The CDR3 spans 14 residues. Germline trimming cut 5 bases from V and 5 bases from J; bases unmatched to any gene: 4. CDR1 is MNHEY, CDR2 SVGAGI, per germline. In DNA, the CDR3 is TGTGCCAGCAGTCAGACAGGGGAGAATGAAAAACTGTTTTTT. It yields the protein CASSQTGENEKLFF.

The rearrangement joins TRBV7-9 to TRBJ2-1; 7 bases map to TRBD1. The CDR3 contains 18 residues. Trimming removed 5 bases from V and 4 bases from J; junction bases left unmatched: 17. Germline assignment: CDR1 SEHNR and CDR2 FQNEAQ (reference sequence). This CDR3 is CASSPPTGLRLHYNEQFF. CDR3 DNA: TGTGCCAGCAGCCCACCGACAGGGCTCAGACTACATTACAATGAGCAGTTCTTC.

CDR3 sequence: CASSPSQGHQTEAFF. CDR3 in DNA: TGTGCCAGCAGCCCTAGTCAGGGCCACCAGACTGAAGCTTTCTTT. V usage is TRBV5-4 and J usage is TRBJ1-1; D is perhaps TRBD1 (5 bases). CDR3 length: 15 residues. Germline assignment: CDR1 SGHNT and CDR2 YYREEE (reference sequence). The V and J ends lost 4 bases and 5 bases respectively, with 18 bases between them.

The chain employs TRBV7-7 and TRBJ2-5, with 15 bases fitting TRBD2. V was pared by 3 bases and J by 4 bases, with 0 bases of the junction left unmatched. Germline CDR1 is SSHAT and CDR2 is FNYEAQ (reference sequence). The CDR3 spans 15 residues. This CDR3 is CASSLGLAGGETQYF. The DNA of the CDR3 is TGTGCCAGCAGCTTGGGACTAGCGGGGGGAGAGACCCAGTACTTC.

With respect to this clone: This is likely a read error, given that the CDR3 carries no conserved phenylalanine or tryptophan at its end. Because the CDR3's place on the DNA is in doubt, the DNA is left out and the CDR3 is given as listed by TCRdb. The chain couples TRBV6-1 to TRBJ2-4; whether TRBD2, the table's D call, matches the DNA was not checked. Germline values: CDR1 MNHNS, CDR2 SASEGT. Ends included, the CDR3 has 12 residues. The CDR3 protein is CASSEGTTSVWL.

The chain recombines TRBV29-1 with TRBJ2-1; 8 bases are shared with TRBD2. V lost 0 bases, J lost 4 bases, and 8 bases stayed unmatched. Germline V gene lookup returns CDR1 SQVTM and CDR2 ANQGSEA. The CDR3 runs to 16 residues. Here the CDR3 DNA reads TGCAGCGTTGAAGATCACGGGCTAGCGGGTTACAATGAGCAGTTCTTC. Translation: CSVEDHGLAGYNEQFF.

This chain links TRBV6-1 with TRBJ1-5; D might be TRBD1 (5 bases). The CDR3 runs 17 residues. Germline CDR1 reads MNHNS; CDR2 reads SASEGT. V shed 0 bases and J shed 3 bases, with 15 bases lying between them. CDR3 loop: CASSEAWGGRINQPQHF. Here the CDR3 DNA reads TGTGCCAGCAGTGAAGCGTGGGGCGGCAGAATCAATCAGCCCCAGCATTTT.

The chain employs TRBV7-8 and TRBJ2-1, with 7 bases identical to TRBD2. The CDR3 spans 15 residues. With V trimmed by 5 bases and J by 6 bases, 10 bases remained unmatched. Germline assignment: CDR1 SGHVS and CDR2 FQNEAQ. The CDR3 region is CASSPLAGEGNEQFF. Here the CDR3 DNA reads TGTGCCAGCAGCCCTTTGGCGGGAGAGGGCAATGAGCAGTTCTTC.

The chain combines TRBV11-2 with TRBJ2-7; D uncertain. The length of the CDR3 is 11 residues. CDR1 is SGHAT and CDR2 is FQNNGV in the germline V gene. V was trimmed by 4 bases and J by 2 bases, leaving 3 bases between them. The CDR3 nucleotides are TGTGCCAGCAGCTCAACCTACGAGCAGTACTTC. This codes for CASSSTYEQYF. Based on the CDR3 plus reference TRBV11-2 and TRBJ2-7, the full variable domain is EAGVAQSPRYKIIEKRQSVAFWCNPISGHATLYWYQQILGQGPKLLIQFQNNGVVDDSQLPKDRFSAERLKGVDSTLKIQPAKLEDSAVYLCASSSTYEQYFGPGTRLTVT.

CDR3 nucleotide sequence: TGTGCCAGTACCCCGGGGAGCGGGAGCTCCTACGAGCAGTACTTC. It translates to CASTPGSGSSYEQYF. The chain is built from TRBV19 and TRBJ2-7; TRBD2 matches 8 bases. Germline CDR1 is LNHDA and CDR2 is SQIVND (reference sequence). The junction had 8 bases not matched to a gene; V was cut back by 7 bases and J by 0 bases. This CDR3 region has 15 residues. Drawing the rest from reference TRBV19 and TRBJ2-7, the complete variable domain is DGGITQSPKYLFRKEGQNVTLSCEQNLNHDAMYWYRQDPGQGLRLIYYSQIVNDFQKGDIAEGYSVSREKKESFPLTVTSAQKNPTAFYLCASTPGSGSSYEQYFGPGTRLTVT.

This chain uses TRBV19 with TRBJ2-7; TRBD2 matches at 8 bases. The CDR3 length is 14 residues. The germline V gene encodes CDR1 LNHDA and CDR2 SQIVND (reference sequence). V shed 5 bases and J 4 bases; nucleotides not matched to a gene: 7. CDR3: CASSLSGNWYEQYF. The CDR3 DNA reads as TGTGCCAGTAGTCTTAGCGGGAACTGGTACGAGCAGTACTTC.

This clone was seen a few times. The V and J genes are TRBV5-1 and TRBJ1-2; no clear D. V shed 0 bases and J shed 6 bases, with 15 bases lying between them. The germline gives CDR1 SGHRS, CDR2 YFSETQ. This CDR3 spans 15 amino acids. The CDR3 sequence: CASSLGSFETDGYTF. CDR3 coding DNA: TGCGCCAGCAGCTTGGGTTCTTTCGAGACGGATGGCTACACCTTC.

Concerning this clone: It may be a read error: a sequence one base away is much more abundant. This chain links TRBV27 with TRBJ1-2; TRBD1 agrees at 7 bases. Germline values: CDR1 MNHEY, CDR2 SMNVEV (reference sequence). The CDR3 consists of 13 residues. Trimming cost V 5 bases and J 1 base; bases outside gene matches: 1. For the CDR3, the DNA is TGTGCCAGCAGTGGGGACAGTAACTATGGCTACACCTTC. Protein sequence: CASSGDSNYGYTF.

The J gene is TRBJ1-1, the V gene TRBV3-1 (or the pseudogene TRBV3-2); TRBD1 matches at 7 bases. The CDR3 totals 13 residues. Trimming removed 4 bases from V and 3 bases from J; junction bases left unmatched: 2. The V gene's germline CDR1 is LGHDT and CDR2 YNNKEL (reference sequence). The CDR3 DNA is TGTGCCAGCAGCCCCGACAGGGACACTGAAGCTTTCTTT. This sequence encodes CASSPDRDTEAFF.

This sequence joins TRBV7-8 and TRBJ1-3; the D gene is possibly TRBD1 (5 bases). Germline CDR1 is SGHVS and CDR2 is FQNEAQ. V shed 5 bases and J shed 7 bases, with 18 bases lying between them. This CDR3 region has 15 residues. The CDR3 region has the DNA TGTGCCAGCAGCAAGACCGGGATTCGGGGGAACACCATATATTTT. As protein: CASSKTGIRGNTIYF. The full variable domain, completed using reference TRBV7-8 and TRBJ1-3, is GAGVSQSPRYKVAKRGQDVALRCDPISGHVSLFWYQQALGQGPEFLTYFQNEAQLDKSGLPSDRFFAERPEGSVSTLKIQRTQQEDSAVYLCASSKTGIRGNTIYFGEGSWLTVV.

This clone appeared a single time. This sequence joins TRBV6-5 and TRBJ1-1; D may be TRBD1 (5 bases). Germline CDR1 reads MNHEY; CDR2 reads SVGAGI. CDR3 length: 16 residues. Trimming took 2 bases from V and 0 from J, leaving 13 bases between them. The CDR3 loop reads CASSYRTGTVNTEAFF. The DNA of the CDR3 is TGTGCCAGCAGTTACAGGACCGGGACCGTGAACACTGAAGCTTTCTTT.

The J gene is TRBJ2-2, the V gene TRBV11-2; D unclear. This CDR3 has 14 residues. The germline V gene has CDR1 SGHAT and CDR2 FQNNGV. Trimming took off 3 bases at V and 1 base at J, with 6 bases between the two ends. The CDR3 protein is CASSLRRNTGELFF. The CDR3 DNA follows: TGTGCCAGCAGCTTGAGGCGGAACACCGGGGAGCTGTTTTTT.

The J gene is TRBJ2-1, the V gene TRBV9; 9 positions match TRBD2. This CDR3 is 15 amino acids long. Germline assignment: CDR1 SGDLS and CDR2 YYNGEE. The V gene end was trimmed by 4 bases and the J gene end by 1 base; junction bases not matched to a gene: 3. CDR3 sequence reads: CASSLSGSSYNEQFF. CDR3 DNA sequence: TGTGCCAGCAGCCTTAGCGGGAGTTCCTACAATGAGCAGTTCTTC.

This rearrangement joins TRBV19 to TRBJ1-5; D ambiguous. The CDR3 consists of 16 residues. Germline-derived CDR1 and CDR2 are LNHDA and SQIVND (reference sequence). V was trimmed by 3 bases and J by 6 bases, leaving 18 bases between them. The CDR3 DNA is TGTGCCAGTAGTATTCGGACGCCTTCGGTTCTTCAGCCCCAGCATTTT. It codes for CASSIRTPSVLQPQHF.

This chain uses TRBV11-2 with TRBJ1-1, with 8 bases lining up with TRBD1. CDR3 length: 19 amino acids. From germline, CDR1 is SGHAT and CDR2 FQNNGV. V shed 3 bases and J 1 base; nucleotides not matched to a gene: 16. In DNA form, the CDR3 reads TGTGCCAGCAGCTTGGGGACAGGATCCGTGAGACCGACGAACACTGAAGCTTTCTTT. Protein: CASSLGTGSVRPTNTEAFF.

This clone was seen once. The chain uses TRBV27 and TRBJ1-2; perhaps TRBD1 as D (5 bases). Germline CDR1 is MNHEY and CDR2 is SMNVEV (reference sequence). The CDR3 length is 15 residues. V was trimmed by 0 bases and J by 1 base, leaving 9 bases between them. In nucleotides, the CDR3 is TGTGCCAGCAGTTTATCGGCAGGGAATAACTATGGCTACACCTTC. Its protein is CASSLSAGNNYGYTF.